This is a list of T cell receptor beta chains from one sample in a study of molecular identifiers for immune sequencing clone quantification. TCRdb re-called the PCR reads with MiXCR, one entry per CDR3 protein. The sample lists more than 450,000 distinct CDR3 sequences, about a fifth occurring once. The specimen sequenced was naive CD8+ T cells from blood, with Jurkat cell RNA spiked in. These receptors originate from a human donor in good health. Some libraries in this study had Jurkat cell RNA spiked in. CDR3s include the opening cysteine and the closing phenylalanine or tryptophan. D genes are given only for firm matches. Clone sizes are given selectively: once, few, many, or a class where the clone is expanded.

D: .
V: TRBV19
J: TRBJ2-7
size: .
CDR3: CASSINGQSSYEQYF
DNA: TGTGCCAGTAGTATAAATGGCCAGAGCTCCTACGAGCAGTACTTC

D: .
V: TRBV27
J: TRBJ2-5
size: once
CDR3: CATKTTVPETQYF
DNA: TGTGCCACTAAAACGACAGTGCCTGAGACCCAGTACTTC

D: TRBD1
V: TRBV12-5
J: TRBJ2-3
size: many
CDR3: CASGFTLTDRQVADTQYF
DNA: TGTGCTAGTGGTTTCACTCTGACGGACAGGCAAGTCGCAGATACGCAGTATTTT

D: .
V: TRBV11-2
J: TRBJ2-3
size: many
CDR3: CASSLAVFADGVTDTQYF
DNA: TGTGCCAGCAGCTTAGCCGTTTTCGCGGACGGAGTCACAGATACGCAGTATTTT

D: .
V: TRBV15
J: TRBJ1-3
size: .
CDR3: CATSRERGLGPNTIYF
DNA: TGTGCCACCAGCAGAGAAAGGGGACTCGGACCAAACACCATATATTTT

D: TRBD1
V: TRBV27
J: TRBJ2-7
size: .
CDR3: CASSLTGQRYEQYF
DNA: TGTGCCAGCAGTCTTACGGGACAGAGGTACGAGCAGTACTTC

D: TRBD1
V: TRBV29-1
J: TRBJ1-2
size: .
CDR3: CSVVVQGAPYGYTF
DNA: TGCAGCGTTGTAGTACAGGGGGCTCCCTATGGCTACACCTTC

D: .
V: TRBV7-2
J: TRBJ1-1
size: many
CDR3: CASSLVREGTEAFF
DNA: TGTGCCAGCAGCTTAGTCAGGGAGGGAACTGAAGCTTTCTTT

D: .
V: TRBV10-1
J: TRBJ2-2
size: many
CDR3: CASTGFTGELFF
DNA: TGCGCCAGTACAGGGTTTACCGGGGAGCTGTTTTTT

D: TRBD1
V: TRBV7-9
J: TRBJ2-5
size: few
CDR3: CASMTGGSQETQYF
DNA: TGTGCCAGCATGACAGGGGGTTCCCAAGAGACCCAGTACTTC

D: .
V: TRBV12-3/TRBV12-4
J: TRBJ1-1
size: few
CDR3: CASSLMGQRVWNTEAFF
DNA: TGTGCCAGCAGTTTAATGGGCCAAAGAGTATGGAACACTGAAGCTTTCTTT

D: .
V: TRBV5-6
J: TRBJ2-1
size: few
CDR3: CASSLALNYNEQFF
DNA: TGTGCCAGCAGCTTAGCACTTAACTACAATGAGCAGTTCTTC

D: TRBD1
V: TRBV19
J: TRBJ1-5
size: .
CDR3: CASSPWAGGQQPQHF
DNA: TGTGCCAGTAGCCCTTGGGCAGGGGGACAACAGCCCCAGCATTTT

D: .
V: TRBV4-1
J: TRBJ2-1
size: few
CDR3: CASSQGWETGTLTLYNEQFF
DNA: TGCGCCAGCAGCCAAGGTTGGGAGACAGGAACCCTTACCCTCTACAATGAGCAGTTCTTC

D: .
V: TRBV30
J: TRBJ2-2
size: .
CDR3: CAWRGASFAGELFF
DNA: TGTGCCTGGAGGGGGGCCAGTTTCGCCGGGGAGCTGTTTTTT

D: TRBD1
V: TRBV28
J: TRBJ2-5
size: few
CDR3: CASRTGQGEETQYF
DNA: TGTGCCAGCAGGACGGGACAGGGAGAAGAGACCCAGTACTTC

D: .
V: TRBV2
J: TRBJ1-4
size: few
CDR3: CASSEERGGAFYEKLFF
DNA: TGTGCCAGCAGTGAAGAACGAGGCGGGGCCTTCTATGAAAAACTGTTTTTT